The TCR beta chain under discussion was sequenced for a study of T-cell memory formation after mild COVID-19. TCRdb recomputed calls from the 5' RACE reads with MiXCR, one row per CDR3 protein. The sample consists of under 300,000 distinct CDR3 sequences, about a sixth of them appearing once. Germline lookup yields CDR1 LNHDA and CDR2 SQIVND (reference sequence). This CDR3 region has 14 residues. Trimming took 6 bases from V and 5 from J; bases not matched to a gene: 9. The sequencing input was PBMCs or a T cell subset sorted from them (not recorded which). The origin of this receptor is a man younger than 35 who had mild COVID-19 (a few samples of this study predate the infection). Cell type and time point are not known. The chain employs TRBV19 and TRBJ2-5, with TRBD1 identical over 7 bases. The CDR3 is CASSLLGGTETQYF. CDR3 in DNA: TGTGCCAGTAGCCTCCTAGGGGGCACGGAGACCCAGTACTTC.